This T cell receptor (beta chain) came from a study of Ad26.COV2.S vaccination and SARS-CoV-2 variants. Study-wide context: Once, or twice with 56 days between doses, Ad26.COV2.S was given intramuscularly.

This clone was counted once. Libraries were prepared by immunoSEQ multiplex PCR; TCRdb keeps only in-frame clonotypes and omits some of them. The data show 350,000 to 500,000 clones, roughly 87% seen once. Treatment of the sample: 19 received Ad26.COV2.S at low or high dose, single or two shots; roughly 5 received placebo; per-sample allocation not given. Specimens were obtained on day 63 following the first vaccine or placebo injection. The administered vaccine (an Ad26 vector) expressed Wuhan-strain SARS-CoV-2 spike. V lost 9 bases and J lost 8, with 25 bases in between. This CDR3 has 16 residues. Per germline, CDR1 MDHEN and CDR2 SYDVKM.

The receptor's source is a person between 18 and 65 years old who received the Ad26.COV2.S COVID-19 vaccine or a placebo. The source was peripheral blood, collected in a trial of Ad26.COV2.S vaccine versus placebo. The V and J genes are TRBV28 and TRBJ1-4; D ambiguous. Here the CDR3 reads CASSPNRYQGREKLFF. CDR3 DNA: TGTGCCAGTAGCCCCAACCGATATCAAGGAAGAGAAAAACTGTTTTTT.